Each of the 11 T cell receptor beta chains below was sequenced from the same sample in a study of T cells and Merkel cell carcinoma outcomes. Assay: immunoSEQ multiplex PCR; the TCRdb copy retains only in-frame clones and omits some. Of under 25,000 clones detected, roughly 82% appear once; the ten largest clones hold 3% to 3.5%. Material for sequencing was tumor tissue from Merkel cell carcinoma. These receptors all come from a human donor with Merkel cell carcinoma.

This clone was picked up a small number of times. This chain connects TRBV9 to TRBJ1-1; maybe TRBD1 (6 bases). Germline V gene sequence: CDR1 SGDLS, CDR2 YYNGEE. The CDR3 totals 14 residues. V lost 0 bases and J 5 bases, leaving 11 bases between the germline ends. The CDR3: CASSVDSGVTEAFF. The CDR3 coding sequence is TGTGCCAGCAGCGTAGACTCAGGGGTGACTGAAGCTTTCTTT.

This clone was seen just once. The V call is TRBV5-5, the J call TRBJ2-5, with unresolved D. The CDR3 extends over 13 amino acids. CDR1 is SGHKS, CDR2 YYEKEE, per germline (reference sequence). V shed 2 bases and J shed 2 bases, with 7 bases lying between them. CDR3 protein: CASSFHPQETQYF. The CDR3 nucleotides are TGTGCCAGCAGCTTCCATCCTCAAGAGACCCAGTACTTC.

Only one count was recorded for this clone. The chain employs TRBV6-6 and TRBJ2-5; D is unclear. V was shortened by 0 bases and J by 5 bases, with 4 bases between the two germline ends. This CDR3 spans 12 amino acids. Germline assignment: CDR1 MNHNY and CDR2 SVGAGI (reference sequence). The CDR3 sequence is CASSYSGETQYF. CDR3 DNA sequence: TGTGCCAGCAGTTACTCGGGGGAGACCCAGTACTTC.

The chain links TRBV10-3 to TRBJ1-1; D not certain. The CDR3 consists of 13 residues. V shed 2 bases and J shed 3 bases, with 7 bases lying between them. Germline V gives CDR1 ENHRY, CDR2 SYGVKD. The CDR3 protein is CAISEDGHTEAFF. In DNA form, the CDR3 reads TGTGCCATCAGTGAGGACGGACACACTGAAGCTTTCTTT.

The rearrangement uses TRBV7-2 and TRBJ2-7, with 9 bases identical to TRBD1. This CDR3 region has 15 residues. The germline V gene encodes CDR1 SGHTA and CDR2 FQGNSA. V lost 3 bases, J lost 0 bases, and 3 bases stayed unmatched. The CDR3 sequence: CASSFGDRASYEQYF. As DNA, the CDR3 is TGTGCCAGCAGCTTTGGGGACAGGGCCTCCTACGAGCAGTACTTC. The full variable domain, in which reference TRBV7-2 and TRBJ2-7 provide the parts outside the CDR3, is GAGVSQSPSNKVTEKGKDVELRCDPISGHTALYWYRQSLGQGLEFLIYFQGNSAPDKSGLPSDRFSAERTGGSVSTLTIQRTQQEDSAVYLCASSFGDRASYEQYFGPGTRLTVT.

The chain carries TRBV20-1 and TRBJ1-2; no firm D call. V was cut by 3 bases and J by 8 bases, with 10 bases left in between. The CDR3 length is 11 residues. CDR1 is DFQATT, CDR2 SNEGSKA, per germline (reference sequence). CDR3 sequence (DNA): TGCAGTGCTAGGTGGGAGAAAGGCTACACCTTC. As protein: CSARWEKGYTF.

J is TRBJ1-5 and V is TRBV13; D remains ambiguous. Trimming took off 4 bases at V and 7 bases at J, with 8 bases between the two ends. CDR3 length: 12 residues. In germline, CDR1 is PRHDT, CDR2 FYEKMQ (reference sequence). The CDR3 region is CASSSAGQPQHF. The CDR3 DNA is TGTGCCAGCAGCTCCGCCGGCCAGCCCCAGCATTTT.

The chain uses TRBV2 and TRBJ2-7; TRBD2 aligns across 11 bases. V was clipped by 6 bases and J by 5 bases; unmatched bases: 12. Germline V gene data show CDR1 as SNHLY and CDR2 as FYNNEI. The length of the CDR3 is 16 residues. As DNA, the CDR3 is TGTGCCAGCAGAAGACGACTAGCGGGAAAGAGGGACGAGCAGTACTTC. It encodes CASRRRLAGKRDEQYF.

The chain combines TRBV13 with TRBJ2-3; D gene uncertain. Germline CDR1 and CDR2: PRHDT and FYEKMQ (reference sequence). This CDR3 contains 13 residues. Trimming shortened V by 3 bases and J by 4 bases, and 8 bases separated the two germline ends. The CDR3 nucleotides read TGTGCCAGCAGCTTCTCAGCCTCAGATACGCAGTATTTT. Translation: CASSFSASDTQYF.

This chain joins TRBV5-1 and TRBJ2-5; 11 positions agree with TRBD2. With 0 bases clipped from V and 6 bases from J, the junction kept 4 bases outside the gene matches. Germline CDR1 is SGHRS and CDR2 is YFSETQ. CDR3 length: 15 amino acids. CDR3 DNA sequence: TGCGCCAGCAGCTTGGGGCTAGCGGGAGGTAAGACCCAGTACTTC. Its translation is CASSLGLAGGKTQYF.

The chain carries TRBV29-1 and TRBJ2-5; a possible D gene is TRBD1 (6 bases). CDR3 length: 13 residues. The germline gives CDR1 SQVTM, CDR2 ANQGSEA. The V end was cut by 4 bases, the J end by 3 bases, with 12 bases between. The CDR3 here is CSVVWGQKETQYF. The CDR3, as DNA: TGCAGCGTTGTCTGGGGGCAGAAAGAGACCCAGTACTTC.